The clone carrying this T cell receptor (beta chain) turned up a few times. Antigen: not known. Tregs were sorted as CD4+CD25+CD127-/low cells. Notes on the study in general: Tumor memory CD4+ T cell TCR gene usage was found to cluster with blood and lymph node memory CD4+ cells and with lymph node naive CD4+ cells. Tumor Tregs overlapped most with tumor, then blood, naive CD4+ cells. Whole repertoires were not studied in the larger cohort, only one V-J beta rearrangement.

This CDR3 contains 12 residues. The ends were cut back, 3 bases at V and 3 bases at J, with 8 bases in the middle. In germline, CDR1 is DFQATT, CDR2 SNEGSKA (reference sequence). Full-length variable regions came from constant-region reverse primers plus semi-nested Nested Universal Primer A PCR. TCRdb fed the 5' RACE reads into MiXCR, producing one record per CDR3 protein. The table shows about 9,000 distinct CDR3 sequences, with under 40% occurring only once. Sequenced sample: Tregs sorted from blood. This TCR came from a female donor with breast cancer. This chain uses TRBV20-1 with TRBJ1-1, with D uncertain. CDR3 residues: CSARTVYTEAFF. The CDR3 nucleotides read TGCAGTGCTAGGACTGTTTACACTGAAGCTTTCTTT.